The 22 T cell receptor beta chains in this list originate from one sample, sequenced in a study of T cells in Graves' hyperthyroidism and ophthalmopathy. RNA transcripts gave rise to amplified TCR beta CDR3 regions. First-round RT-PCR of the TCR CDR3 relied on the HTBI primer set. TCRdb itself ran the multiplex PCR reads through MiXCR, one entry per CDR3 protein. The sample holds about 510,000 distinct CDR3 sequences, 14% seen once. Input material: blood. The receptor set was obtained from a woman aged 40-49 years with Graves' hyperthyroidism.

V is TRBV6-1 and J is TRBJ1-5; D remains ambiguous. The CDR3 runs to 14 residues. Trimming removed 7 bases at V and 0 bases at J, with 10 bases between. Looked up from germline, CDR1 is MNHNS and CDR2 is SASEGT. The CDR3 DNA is TGTGCCAGCAACCCCCACAGTAGCAATCAGCCCCAGCATTTT. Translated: CASNPHSSNQPQHF.

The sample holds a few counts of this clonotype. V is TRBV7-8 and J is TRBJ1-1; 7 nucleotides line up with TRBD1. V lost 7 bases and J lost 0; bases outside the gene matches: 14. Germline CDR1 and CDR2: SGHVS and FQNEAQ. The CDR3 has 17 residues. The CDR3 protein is CASTSHPAGGMNTEAFF. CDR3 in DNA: TGTGCCAGCACCTCTCATCCGGCAGGGGGTATGAACACTGAAGCTTTCTTT.

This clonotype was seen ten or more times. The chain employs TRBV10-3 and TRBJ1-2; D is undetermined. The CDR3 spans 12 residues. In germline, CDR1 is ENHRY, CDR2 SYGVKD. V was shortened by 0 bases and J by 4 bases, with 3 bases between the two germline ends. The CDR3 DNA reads TGTGCCATCAGTGAGTCGATCTATGGCTACACCTTC. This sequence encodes CAISESIYGYTF.

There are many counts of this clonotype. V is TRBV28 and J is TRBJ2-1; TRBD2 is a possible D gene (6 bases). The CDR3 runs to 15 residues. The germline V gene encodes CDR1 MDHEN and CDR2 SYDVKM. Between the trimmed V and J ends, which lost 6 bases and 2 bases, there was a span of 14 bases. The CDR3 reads CASSRSGVTYNEQFF. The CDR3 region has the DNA TGTGCCAGCAGCCGTTCGGGGGTGACCTACAATGAGCAGTTCTTC. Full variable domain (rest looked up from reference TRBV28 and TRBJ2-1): DVKVTQSSRYLVKRTGEKVFLECVQDMDHENMFWYRQDPGLGLRLIYFSYDVKMKEKGDIPEGYSVSREKKERFSLILESASTNQTSMYLCASSRSGVTYNEQFFGPGTRLTVL.

Here the CDR3 DNA reads TGTGCCAGTAGTATAGATCGCGCGGGAGCCAAAAACATTCAGTACTTC. It specifies CASSIDRAGAKNIQYF. This sequence joins TRBV19 and TRBJ2-4; TRBD2 might be the D (5 bases). The CDR3 loop spans 16 amino acids. The germline V gene encodes CDR1 LNHDA and CDR2 SQIVND (reference sequence). Trimming cost V 0 bases and J 0 bases, with 9 bases left between them.

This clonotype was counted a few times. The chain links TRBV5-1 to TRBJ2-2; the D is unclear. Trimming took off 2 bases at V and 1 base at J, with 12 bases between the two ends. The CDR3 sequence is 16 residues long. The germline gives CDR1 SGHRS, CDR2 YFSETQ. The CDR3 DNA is TGCGCCAGCAGCTTATGGCAAGTTGGGAACACCGGGGAGCTGTTTTTT. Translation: CASSLWQVGNTGELFF.

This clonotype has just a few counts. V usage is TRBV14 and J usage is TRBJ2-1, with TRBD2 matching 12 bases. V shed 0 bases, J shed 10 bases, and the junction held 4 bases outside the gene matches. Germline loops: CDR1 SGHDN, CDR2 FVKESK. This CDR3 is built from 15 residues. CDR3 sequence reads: CASSQDHGLAGEQFF. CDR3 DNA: TGTGCCAGCAGCCAAGATCATGGACTAGCGGGGGAGCAGTTCTTC.

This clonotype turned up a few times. CDR3 nucleotides: TGTGCCAGCAGCCACAGGGGGCGGGGGAAAGAGACCCAGTACTTC. It codes for CASSHRGRGKETQYF. This rearrangement joins TRBV3-1 to TRBJ2-5; D perhaps matches TRBD1 (8 bases). CDR3 length equals 15 residues. With 3 bases removed from V and 3 bases from J, the gap between germline ends came to 14 bases. CDR1 is LGHDT, CDR2 YNNKEL, per germline (reference sequence).

DNA of the CDR3: TGTGCCAGCAGAGATGTGGGGGGCGAGCAGTACTTC. Translated: CASRDVGGEQYF. V usage is TRBV6-1 and J usage is TRBJ2-7; TRBD2 is a possible D gene (6 bases). The CDR3 sequence is 12 residues long. The germline V and J ends were trimmed by 6 bases and 6 bases, with 12 bases remaining between them. Germline assignment: CDR1 MNHNS and CDR2 SASEGT.

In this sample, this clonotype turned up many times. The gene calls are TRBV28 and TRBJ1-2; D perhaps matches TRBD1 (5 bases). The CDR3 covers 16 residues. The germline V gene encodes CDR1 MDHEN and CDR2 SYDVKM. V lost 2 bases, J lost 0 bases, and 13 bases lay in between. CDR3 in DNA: TGTGCCAGCAGTTTACCACCTTACAGGTCTAACTATGGCTACACCTTC. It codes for CASSLPPYRSNYGYTF.

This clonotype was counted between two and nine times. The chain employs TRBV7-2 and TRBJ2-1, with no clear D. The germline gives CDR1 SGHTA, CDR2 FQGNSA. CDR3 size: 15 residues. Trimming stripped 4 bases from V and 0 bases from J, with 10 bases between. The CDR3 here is CASSSYRSSYNEQFF. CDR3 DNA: TGTGCCAGCAGCTCCTACCGGAGCTCCTACAATGAGCAGTTCTTC.

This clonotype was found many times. This CDR3 reads CASSPSTGADTQYF. In nucleotides, the CDR3 is TGTGCCAGCAGCCCAAGTACAGGGGCAGATACGCAGTATTTT. The chain carries TRBV7-2 and TRBJ2-3, with 7 bases matching TRBD1. CDR1 and CDR2 (germline): SGHTA, FQGNSA. The CDR3 consists of 14 residues. J lost 4 bases, V lost 5 bases, and 6 bases had no gene match.

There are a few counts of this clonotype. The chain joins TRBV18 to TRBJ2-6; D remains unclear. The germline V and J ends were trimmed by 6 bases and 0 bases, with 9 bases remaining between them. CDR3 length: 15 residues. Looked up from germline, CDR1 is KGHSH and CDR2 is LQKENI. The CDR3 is CASSLQHSGANVLTF. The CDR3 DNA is TGTGCCAGCTCTCTACAGCACTCTGGGGCCAACGTCCTGACTTTC.

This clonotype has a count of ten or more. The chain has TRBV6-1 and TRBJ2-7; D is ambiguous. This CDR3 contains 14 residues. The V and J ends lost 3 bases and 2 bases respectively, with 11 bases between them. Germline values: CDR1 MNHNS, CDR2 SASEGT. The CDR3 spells CASSEFPGPYEQYF. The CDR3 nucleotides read TGTGCCAGCAGTGAGTTTCCAGGACCCTACGAGCAGTACTTC.

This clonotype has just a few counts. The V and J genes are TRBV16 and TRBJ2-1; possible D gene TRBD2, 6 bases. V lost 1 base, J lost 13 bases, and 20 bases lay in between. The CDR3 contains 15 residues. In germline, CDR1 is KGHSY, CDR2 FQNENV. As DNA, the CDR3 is TGTGCCAGCAGCCAATTGGAGGGTTTGAATAACCTCCAGTTCTTC. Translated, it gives CASSQLEGLNNLQFF.

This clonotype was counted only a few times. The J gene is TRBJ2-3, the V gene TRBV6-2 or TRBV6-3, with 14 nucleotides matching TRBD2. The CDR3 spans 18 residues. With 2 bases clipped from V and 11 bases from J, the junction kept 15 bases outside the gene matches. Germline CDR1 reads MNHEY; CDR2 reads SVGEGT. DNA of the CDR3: TGTGCCAGCAGTTACGGTTTTACCGGGACTAGCGGGAGATTTTGGCAGTATTTT. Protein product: CASSYGFTGTSGRFWQYF.

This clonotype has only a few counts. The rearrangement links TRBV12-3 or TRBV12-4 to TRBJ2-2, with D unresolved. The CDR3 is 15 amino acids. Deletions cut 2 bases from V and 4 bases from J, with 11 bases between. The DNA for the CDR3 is TGTGCCAGCAGTTTAAACAGCATTCCCACCGGGGAGCTGTTTTTT. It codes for CASSLNSIPTGELFF.

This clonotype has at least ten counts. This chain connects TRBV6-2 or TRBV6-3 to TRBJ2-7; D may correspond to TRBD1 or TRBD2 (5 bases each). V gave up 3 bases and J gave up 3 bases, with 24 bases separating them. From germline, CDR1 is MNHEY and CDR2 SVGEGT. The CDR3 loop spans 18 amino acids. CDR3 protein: CASSYWGPRTSPNYEQYF. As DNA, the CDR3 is TGTGCCAGCAGTTATTGGGGACCACGGACCTCACCTAACTACGAGCAGTACTTC.

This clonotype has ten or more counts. Here the CDR3 reads CASSSTTQNTEAFF. As DNA, the CDR3 is TGCGCCAGCAGCTCAACCACACAGAACACTGAAGCTTTCTTT. The chain uses TRBV5-1 and TRBJ1-1; D is unclear. The V and J ends lost 3 bases and 1 base respectively, with 10 bases between them. Germline CDR1 SGHRS, CDR2 YFSETQ. This CDR3 is 14 amino acids long.

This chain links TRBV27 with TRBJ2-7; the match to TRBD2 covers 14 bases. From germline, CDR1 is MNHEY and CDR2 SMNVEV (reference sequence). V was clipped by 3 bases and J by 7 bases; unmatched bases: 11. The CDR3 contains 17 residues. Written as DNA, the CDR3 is TGTGCCAGCAGTTTCACAGTGGGACTAGCGGGAGCGACAGAGCAGTACTTC. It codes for CASSFTVGLAGATEQYF.

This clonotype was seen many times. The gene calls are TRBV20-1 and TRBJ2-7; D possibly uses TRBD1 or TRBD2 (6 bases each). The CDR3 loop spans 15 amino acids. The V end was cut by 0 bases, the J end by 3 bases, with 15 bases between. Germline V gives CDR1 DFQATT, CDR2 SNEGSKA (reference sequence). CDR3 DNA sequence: TGCAGTGCTAGAGATTTAGTCAGGGGAGGCTACGAGCAGTACTTC. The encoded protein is CSARDLVRGGYEQYF.

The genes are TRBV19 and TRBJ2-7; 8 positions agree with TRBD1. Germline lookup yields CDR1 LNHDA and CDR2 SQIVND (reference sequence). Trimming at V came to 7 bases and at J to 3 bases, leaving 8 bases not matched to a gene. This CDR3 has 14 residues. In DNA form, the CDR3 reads TGTGCCAGTACGCGAACAGGGGGATACTACGAGCAGTACTTC. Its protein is CASTRTGGYYEQYF. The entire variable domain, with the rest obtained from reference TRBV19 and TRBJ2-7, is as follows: DGGITQSPKYLFRKEGQNVTLSCEQNLNHDAMYWYRQDPGQGLRLIYYSQIVNDFQKGDIAEGYSVSREKKESFPLTVTSAQKNPTAFYLCASTRTGGYYEQYFGPGTRLTVT.